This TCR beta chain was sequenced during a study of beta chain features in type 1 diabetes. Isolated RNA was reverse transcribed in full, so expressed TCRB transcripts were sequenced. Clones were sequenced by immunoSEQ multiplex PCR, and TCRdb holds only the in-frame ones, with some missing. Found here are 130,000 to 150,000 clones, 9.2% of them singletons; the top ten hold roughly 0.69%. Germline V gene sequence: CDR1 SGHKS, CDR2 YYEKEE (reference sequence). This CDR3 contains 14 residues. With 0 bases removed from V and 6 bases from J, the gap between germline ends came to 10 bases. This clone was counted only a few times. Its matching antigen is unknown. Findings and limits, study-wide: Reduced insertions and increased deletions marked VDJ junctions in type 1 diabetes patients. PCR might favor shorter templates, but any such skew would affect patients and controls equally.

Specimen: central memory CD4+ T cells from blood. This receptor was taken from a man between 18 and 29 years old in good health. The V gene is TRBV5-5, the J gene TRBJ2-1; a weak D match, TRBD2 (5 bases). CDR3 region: CASSLVAGGNEQFF. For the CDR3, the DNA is TGTGCCAGCAGCTTGGTTGCCGGAGGCAATGAGCAGTTCTTC.